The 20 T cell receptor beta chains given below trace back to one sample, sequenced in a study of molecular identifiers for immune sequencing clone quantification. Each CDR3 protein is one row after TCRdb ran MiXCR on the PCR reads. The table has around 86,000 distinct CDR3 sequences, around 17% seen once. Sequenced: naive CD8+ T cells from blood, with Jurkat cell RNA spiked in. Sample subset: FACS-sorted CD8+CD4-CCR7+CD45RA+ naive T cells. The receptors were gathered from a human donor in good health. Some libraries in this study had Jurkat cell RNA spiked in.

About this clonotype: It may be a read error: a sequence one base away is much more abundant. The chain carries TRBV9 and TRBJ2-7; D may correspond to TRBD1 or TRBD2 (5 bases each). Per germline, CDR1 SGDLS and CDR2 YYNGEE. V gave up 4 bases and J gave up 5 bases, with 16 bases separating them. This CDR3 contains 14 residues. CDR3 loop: CASSPSAWDDEQYF. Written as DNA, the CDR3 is TGTGCCAGCAGCCCCTCCGCGTGGGACGACGAGCAGTACTTC.

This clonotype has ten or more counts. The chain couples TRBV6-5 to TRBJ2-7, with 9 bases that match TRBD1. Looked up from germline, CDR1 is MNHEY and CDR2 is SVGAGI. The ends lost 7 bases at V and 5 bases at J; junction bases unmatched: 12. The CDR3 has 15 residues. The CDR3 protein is CASTAAPGQGDEQYF. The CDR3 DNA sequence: TGTGCCAGCACCGCTGCCCCGGGACAGGGCGACGAGCAGTACTTC.

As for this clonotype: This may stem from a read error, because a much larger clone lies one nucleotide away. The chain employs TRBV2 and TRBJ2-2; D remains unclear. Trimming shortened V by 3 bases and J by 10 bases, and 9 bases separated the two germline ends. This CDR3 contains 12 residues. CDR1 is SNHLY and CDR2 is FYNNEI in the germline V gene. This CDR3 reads CASSDPSPELFF. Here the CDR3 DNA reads TGTGCCAGCAGTGATCCGTCCCCGGAGCTGTTTTTT.

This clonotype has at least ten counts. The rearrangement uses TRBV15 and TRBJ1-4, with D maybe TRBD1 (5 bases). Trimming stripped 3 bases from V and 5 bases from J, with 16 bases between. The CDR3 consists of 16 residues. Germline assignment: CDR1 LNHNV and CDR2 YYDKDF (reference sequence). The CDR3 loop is CATSRAGRGGNEKLFF. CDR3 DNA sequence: TGTGCCACCAGCAGGGCCGGACGGGGGGGAAATGAAAAACTGTTTTTT.

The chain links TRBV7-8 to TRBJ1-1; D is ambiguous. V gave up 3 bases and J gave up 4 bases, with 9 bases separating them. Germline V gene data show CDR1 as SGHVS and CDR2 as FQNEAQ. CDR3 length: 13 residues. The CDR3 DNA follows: TGTGCCAGCAGCTTCGGCAGGACCACTGAAGCTTTCTTT. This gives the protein CASSFGRTTEAFF.

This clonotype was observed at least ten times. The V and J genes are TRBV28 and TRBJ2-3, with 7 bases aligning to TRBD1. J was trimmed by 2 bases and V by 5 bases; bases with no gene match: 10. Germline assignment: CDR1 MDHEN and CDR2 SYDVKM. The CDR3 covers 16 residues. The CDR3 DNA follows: TGTGCCAGCAGTCCTCGGAGGACAGGCGCCACAGATACGCAGTATTTT. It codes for CASSPRRTGATDTQYF.

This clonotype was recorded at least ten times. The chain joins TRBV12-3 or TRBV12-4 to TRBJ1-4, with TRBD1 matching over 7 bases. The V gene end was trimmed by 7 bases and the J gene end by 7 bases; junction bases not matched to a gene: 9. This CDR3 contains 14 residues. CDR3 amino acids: CASTLTGLSEKLFF. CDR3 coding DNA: TGTGCCAGCACCCTGACAGGGTTGAGTGAAAAACTGTTTTTT.

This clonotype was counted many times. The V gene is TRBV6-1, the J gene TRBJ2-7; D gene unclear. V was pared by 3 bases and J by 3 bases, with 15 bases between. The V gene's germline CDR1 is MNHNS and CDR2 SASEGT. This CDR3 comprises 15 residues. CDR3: CASSDGPQPVYEQYF. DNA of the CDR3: TGTGCCAGCAGTGATGGACCGCAACCGGTCTACGAGCAGTACTTC.

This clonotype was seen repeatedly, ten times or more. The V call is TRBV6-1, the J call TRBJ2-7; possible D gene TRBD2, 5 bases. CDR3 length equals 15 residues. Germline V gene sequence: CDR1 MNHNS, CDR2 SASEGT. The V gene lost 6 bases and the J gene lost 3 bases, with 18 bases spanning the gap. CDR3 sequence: CASSLRKDGIYEQYF. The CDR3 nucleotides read TGTGCCAGCAGCCTCAGAAAAGACGGGATCTACGAGCAGTACTTC.

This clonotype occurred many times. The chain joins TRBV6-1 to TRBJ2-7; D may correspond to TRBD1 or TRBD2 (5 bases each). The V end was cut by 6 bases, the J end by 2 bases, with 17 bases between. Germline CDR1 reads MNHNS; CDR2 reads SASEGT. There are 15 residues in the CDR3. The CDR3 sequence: CASRVRVMGPYEQYF. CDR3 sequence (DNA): TGTGCCAGCAGGGTACGGGTCATGGGACCCTACGAGCAGTACTTC.

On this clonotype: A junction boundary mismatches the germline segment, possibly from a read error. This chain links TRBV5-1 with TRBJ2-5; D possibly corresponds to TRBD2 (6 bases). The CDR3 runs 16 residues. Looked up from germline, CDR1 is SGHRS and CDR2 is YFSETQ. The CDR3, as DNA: TGCGCCAGCAGCCCCTTCCCTGCGAGCGGGCGAGAGACCCGGTACTTC. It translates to CASSPFPASGRETRYF.

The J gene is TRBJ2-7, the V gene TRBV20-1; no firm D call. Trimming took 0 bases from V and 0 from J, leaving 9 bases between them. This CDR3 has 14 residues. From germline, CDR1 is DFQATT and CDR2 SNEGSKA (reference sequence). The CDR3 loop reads CSARDASSSYEQYF. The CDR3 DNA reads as TGCAGTGCTAGAGATGCGAGTAGCTCCTACGAGCAGTACTTC.

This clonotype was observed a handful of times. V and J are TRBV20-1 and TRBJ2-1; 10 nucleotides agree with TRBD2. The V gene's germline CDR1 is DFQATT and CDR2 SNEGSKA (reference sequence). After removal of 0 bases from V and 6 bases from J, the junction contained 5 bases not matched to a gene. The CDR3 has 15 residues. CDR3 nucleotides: TGCAGTGCTAGAGATCTAGCGGGAGCTGTCAATGAGCAGTTCTTC. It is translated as CSARDLAGAVNEQFF.

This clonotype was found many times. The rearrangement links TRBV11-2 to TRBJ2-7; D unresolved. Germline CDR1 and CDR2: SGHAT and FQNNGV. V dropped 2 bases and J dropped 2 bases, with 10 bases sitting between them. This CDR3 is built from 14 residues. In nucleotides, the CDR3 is TGTGCCAGCAGCTTATATAACGGGCCCTACGAGCAGTACTTC. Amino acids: CASSLYNGPYEQYF.

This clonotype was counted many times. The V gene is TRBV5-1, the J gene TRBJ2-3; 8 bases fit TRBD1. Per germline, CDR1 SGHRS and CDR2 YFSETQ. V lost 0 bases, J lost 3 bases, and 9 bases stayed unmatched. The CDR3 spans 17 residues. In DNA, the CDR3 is TGCGCCAGCAGCTTGGTGACAGGGGCCGGAGAAACAGATACGCAGTATTTT. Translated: CASSLVTGAGETDTQYF.

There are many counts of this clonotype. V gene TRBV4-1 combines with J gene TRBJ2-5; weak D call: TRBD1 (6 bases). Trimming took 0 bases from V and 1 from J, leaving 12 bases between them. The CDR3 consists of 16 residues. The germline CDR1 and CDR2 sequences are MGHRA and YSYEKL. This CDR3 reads CASSQELGQTQETQYF. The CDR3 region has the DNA TGCGCCAGCAGCCAAGAACTAGGACAGACCCAAGAGACCCAGTACTTC.

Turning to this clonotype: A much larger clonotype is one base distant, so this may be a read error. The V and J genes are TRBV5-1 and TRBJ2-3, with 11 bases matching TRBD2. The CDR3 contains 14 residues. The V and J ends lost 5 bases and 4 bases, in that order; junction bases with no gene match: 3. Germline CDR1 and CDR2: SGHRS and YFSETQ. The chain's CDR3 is CASRLAGVADTQYF. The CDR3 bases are TGCGCCAGCAGACTAGCGGGGGTCGCAGATACGCAGTATTTT.

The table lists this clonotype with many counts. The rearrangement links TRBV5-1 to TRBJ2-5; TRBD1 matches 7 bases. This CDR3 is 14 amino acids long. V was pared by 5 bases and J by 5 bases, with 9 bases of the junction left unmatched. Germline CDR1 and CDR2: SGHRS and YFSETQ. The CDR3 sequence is CASRLTGMGETQYF. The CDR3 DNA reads TGCGCCAGCAGATTGACAGGGATGGGGGAGACCCAGTACTTC.

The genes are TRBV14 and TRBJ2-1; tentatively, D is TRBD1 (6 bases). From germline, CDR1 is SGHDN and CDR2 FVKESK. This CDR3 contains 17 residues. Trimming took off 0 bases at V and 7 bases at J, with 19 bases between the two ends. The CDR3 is CASSQDGGRGFLNEQFF. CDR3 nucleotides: TGTGCCAGCAGCCAAGATGGTGGCAGGGGATTTTTGAATGAGCAGTTCTTC.

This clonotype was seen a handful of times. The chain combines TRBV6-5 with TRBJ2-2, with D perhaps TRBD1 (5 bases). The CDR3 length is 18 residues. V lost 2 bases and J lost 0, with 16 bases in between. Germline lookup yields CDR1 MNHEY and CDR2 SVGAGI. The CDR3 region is CASSYLPGTGTNTGELFF. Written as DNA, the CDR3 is TGTGCCAGCAGTTACCTCCCGGGCACAGGAACGAACACCGGGGAGCTGTTTTTT.